This T cell receptor beta chain was retrieved from a study of CD8 T cells in Susac syndrome. V was clipped by 5 bases and J by 4 bases, with 12 bases between them. Germline CDR1 is DFQATT and CDR2 is SNEGSKA (reference sequence). CDR3 length equals 13 residues. This clonotype was detected only once. Random-hexamer reverse transcription was applied to roughly 0.5 to 1 ug RNA. MiXCR, applied by TCRdb to the immunoSEQ multiplex PCR reads, yields one record per CDR3 protein. The table shows fewer than 300,000 distinct CDR3 sequences, with 70% to 90% occurring only once. The source material was CD8+ T cells from PBMCs. V usage is TRBV20-1 and J usage is TRBJ2-1; a possible D gene is TRBD2 (6 bases). This TCR was recovered from a human donor with multiple sclerosis. In nucleotides, the CDR3 is TGCAGTGCTTCAAGCGGGCTTTACAATGAGCAGTTCTTC. The encoded protein is CSASSGLYNEQFF.